This TCR beta chain was identified in a study of cytomegalovirus exposure and HLA in healthy donors. Primers: 60 Vbeta forward and 13 Jbeta reverse. Clones were sequenced by immunoSEQ multiplex PCR, and TCRdb holds only the in-frame ones, with some missing. The table has roughly 100,000 clones, over 75% seen once. CDR3 length: 14 amino acids. V lost 3 bases, J lost 8 bases, and 14 bases lay in between. Germline CDR1 is LNHNV and CDR2 is YYDKDF (reference sequence). This rearrangement joins TRBV15 to TRBJ1-5; a possible D gene is TRBD1 (6 bases). The sequenced material came from PBMCs. The source is a female donor in good health and CMV-seropositive. The DNA for the CDR3 is TGTGCCACCAGCAGTCCGGGACACTCGAAGCCCCAGCATTTT. It specifies CATSSPGHSKPQHF. Looking up the rest from reference TRBV15 and TRBJ1-5 gives the full variable domain: DAMVIQNPRYQVTQFGKPVTLSCSQTLNHNVMYWYQQKSSQAPKLLFHYYDKDFNNEADTPDNFQSRRPNTSFCFLDIRSPGLGDTAMYLCATSSPGHSKPQHFGDGTRLSIL.